The entry below gives a single TCR beta chain sequence along with its context. The antigen remains unidentified. This CDR3 region has 15 residues. With V trimmed by 5 bases and J by 4 bases, 8 bases remained unmatched. Germline values: CDR1 LNHDA, CDR2 SQIVND (reference sequence). The entry originates in a study of cytotoxic CD8 clonotypes in ibrutinib-treated CLL. Notes on the study in general: Increased clonality at ibrutinib response gave way to a return toward baseline at progression.

With sequencing, the targeted depth ranged from 1 in 200,000 to 1 in 1 million T cells. Profiling relied on immunoSEQ multiplex PCR, and the TCRdb table lists in-frame clones only, not all of them. The table includes 20,000 to 30,000 clones, about 69% detected once. Sequenced here: PBMCs, sampled after 12 months of ibrutinib treatment. The origin of this receptor is a human donor with chronic lymphocytic leukemia. The gene calls are TRBV19 and TRBJ2-5, with 9 nucleotides matching TRBD1. CDR3 coding DNA: TGTGCCAGTAGTGTAGGGACAGGGCGGCCAGAGACCCAGTACTTC. Protein sequence: CASSVGTGRPETQYF.